Listed below are T cell receptor beta chains from one sample, sequenced in a study of technical replicates of blood from several donors. Data came from immunoSEQ multiplex PCR; TCRdb stores just in-frame clones and leaves some out. This table holds tens of thousands of clones, about nine tenths found once. Material: T cells isolated from PBMCs. The receptor source for this set is a human donor in good health. The CDR3 runs from the conserved cysteine through the conserved F or W.

CDR3: CASSVGGTVTYEQYF
J: TRBJ2-7
V: TRBV9

CDR3: CASSGAYSSYEQYF
J: TRBJ2-7
V: TRBV27

CDR3: CASSQDREVNTEAFF
J: TRBJ1-1
V: TRBV4-2

CDR3: CASGSGQGTGYTF
J: TRBJ1-2
V: TRBV12-5

CDR3: CASSFRLTGFGTEAFF
J: TRBJ1-1
V: TRBV27

CDR3: CAISDPAIAGAGETQYF
J: TRBJ2-5
V: TRBV10-3

CDR3: CASSPQSDTQYF
J: TRBJ2-3
V: TRBV18

CDR3: CASSRDSAYEQYF
J: TRBJ2-7
V: TRBV28

CDR3: CASHNQPQHF
J: TRBJ1-5
V: TRBV6-1

CDR3: CASSILAGADYEQYF
J: TRBJ2-7
V: TRBV19

CDR3: CASSEAGAVIYEQYF
J: TRBJ2-7
V: TRBV10-2

CDR3: CAEGQGIYGYTF
J: TRBJ1-2
V: TRBV6-6

CDR3: CATQGQTYEQYF
J: TRBJ2-7
V: TRBV15

CDR3: CASSQNRGTEAFF
J: TRBJ1-1
V: TRBV4-3

CDR3: CASSQDLRRILPNTEAFF
J: TRBJ1-1
V: TRBV4-1

CDR3: CASSVDLTGNTIYF
J: TRBJ1-3
V: TRBV9

CDR3: CASSSVTGWDYGYTF
J: TRBJ1-2
V: TRBV27

CDR3: CASSPAGGPYEQYF
J: TRBJ2-7
V: TRBV7-8

CDR3: CASSPPQGAREKLFF
J: TRBJ1-4
V: TRBV18

CDR3: CASSYPGQGAEEQYF
J: TRBJ2-7
V: TRBV9

CDR3: CASSFGGSGTGELFF
J: TRBJ2-2
V: TRBV7-2

CDR3: CAWTTGNEKLFF
J: TRBJ1-4
V: TRBV30

CDR3: CASSSYNAQGAFF
J: TRBJ1-1
V: TRBV28

CDR3: CASSHKTVNTEAFF
J: TRBJ1-1
V: TRBV4-1

CDR3: CASIGASQETQYF
J: TRBJ2-5
V: TRBV25-1

CDR3: CASSLEGDQNTEAFF
J: TRBJ1-1
V: TRBV6-4

CDR3: CASSLGAAGWETQYF
J: TRBJ2-5
V: TRBV5-1

CDR3: CASSLAGTSGRASYNEQFF
J: TRBJ2-1
V: TRBV11-2

CDR3: CASSLTGSNEKLFF
J: TRBJ1-4
V: TRBV18

CDR3: CASSPGQGWGYEQYF
J: TRBJ2-7
V: TRBV7-3

CDR3: CASSFRGMSSYEQYF
J: TRBJ2-7
V: TRBV7-9

CDR3: CAISSGGGTSYEQYF
J: TRBJ2-7
V: TRBV10-3

CDR3: CASVGLSGNTIYF
J: TRBJ1-3
V: TRBV19

CDR3: CASSERTSGRYEQYF
J: TRBJ2-7
V: TRBV10-1

CDR3: CASSLSTAYEQYF
J: TRBJ2-7
V: TRBV11-2